The 25 T cell receptor beta chains below come from one sample, sequenced in a study of CD8+CD57+ T cells in acquired aplastic anemia. The template used for profiling TCR beta VDJ and CDR3 was genomic DNA. One entry per CDR3 protein results from TCRdb running MiXCR on the reads. The table has around 200,000 distinct CDR3 sequences, around 50% seen once. Sequenced material: sorted CD4+, CD8+, or CD8+CD57+ T cells (not recorded which) from PBMCs. Receptors were obtained from a human donor in good health, serving as a control.

This clonotype occurred many times. CDR3 coding DNA: TGTGCCACCCCCCAGGGGGTCGCGCACACTGAAGCTTTCTTT. Its translation is CATPQGVAHTEAFF. The chain combines TRBV9 with TRBJ1-1; 7 nucleotides agree with TRBD1. The length of the CDR3 is 14 residues. J was trimmed by 3 bases and V by 9 bases; bases with no gene match: 11. Germline-derived CDR1 and CDR2 are SGDLS and YYNGEE.

The CDR3 sequence is CASSHERGTGNSPLHF. The CDR3 DNA follows: TGTGCCAGCAGCCACGAAAGAGGGACAGGGAATTCACCCCTCCACTTT. The rearrangement joins TRBV7-6 to TRBJ1-6, with 9 bases matching TRBD1. This CDR3 has 16 residues. CDR1 SGHVS and CDR2 FNYEAQ come from the germline V gene. V lost 5 bases and J lost 7; bases outside the gene matches: 9.

This clonotype was seen ten or more times. This rearrangement joins TRBV7-8 to TRBJ1-3, with TRBD1 matching 8 bases. Trimming removed 4 bases from V and 0 bases from J; junction bases left unmatched: 14. Germline V lookup: CDR1 SGHVS, CDR2 FQNEAQ. The CDR3 extends over 19 amino acids. The CDR3 DNA reads as TGTGCCAGCAGCTCCGTCGACAGGGGAATCGCTCCCTCTGGAAACACCATATATTTT. This codes for CASSSVDRGIAPSGNTIYF.

This clonotype was seen repeatedly, ten times or more. V gene TRBV18 combines with J gene TRBJ2-1, with D possibly called TRBD1 or TRBD2 (5 bases each). V was cut by 0 bases and J by 6 bases, with 9 bases left in between. CDR1 and CDR2 (germline): KGHSH, LQKENI. There are 14 residues in the CDR3. The DNA of the CDR3 is TGTGCCAGCTCACCACCCGGGACGGCCAATGAGCAGTTCTTC. Translating gives CASSPPGTANEQFF.

This sequence joins TRBV19 and TRBJ2-5, with D possibly called TRBD1 or TRBD2 (5 bases each). Germline V CDR1 and CDR2: LNHDA, SQIVND (reference sequence). The CDR3 is 17 amino acids. V gave up 3 bases and J gave up 4 bases, with 21 bases separating them. The DNA of the CDR3 is TGTGCCAGTAGTATGTCCGGGGCTGGAACACCTGGAGAGACCCAGTACTTC. The encoded protein is CASSMSGAGTPGETQYF.

Points on this clonotype: This may be a read error, as it is one base from a much larger clone. CDR3 sequence: CASSYGGGGGTDTRYF. The CDR3 DNA reads TGTGCCAGCAGTTACGGAGGCGGGGGGGGAACAGATACGCGGTATTTT. The V call is TRBV6-5, the J call TRBJ2-3; 9 bases fit TRBD2. This CDR3 is 16 amino acids long. Germline assignment: CDR1 MNHEY and CDR2 SVGAGI.

The rearrangement uses TRBV29-1 and TRBJ1-5; D remains unclear. Germline CDR1 is SQVTM and CDR2 is ANQGSEA. This CDR3 spans 13 amino acids. V was clipped by 5 bases and J by 7 bases, with 15 bases between them. In DNA, the CDR3 is TGCAGCGTTCGCTCGGGGAGTAGACAGCCCCAGCATTTT. The encoded protein is CSVRSGSRQPQHF.

This clonotype appeared many times. The genes are TRBV28 and TRBJ1-2; 10 positions match TRBD1. This CDR3 is 13 amino acids long. Looked up from germline, CDR1 is MDHEN and CDR2 is SYDVKM. The V segment lost 2 bases and the J segment 12 bases; nucleotides outside the gene matches: 6. As DNA, the CDR3 is TGTGCCAGCAGTTTAGGACAGGGGGTAATTGACACCTTC. Translation gives CASSLGQGVIDTF.

This chain connects TRBV25-1 to TRBJ2-3; no definite D call. V lost 10 bases to trimming and J lost 2 bases, with 13 bases between them. The CDR3 consists of 13 residues. Per germline, CDR1 MGHDK and CDR2 SYGVNS. The CDR3 sequence: CATLQDPTDTQYF. CDR3 DNA: TGTGCCACCCTGCAGGATCCCACAGATACGCAGTATTTT.

The CDR3: CASSQDGGRSYEQYF. The DNA of the CDR3 is TGCGCCAGCAGCCAAGATGGAGGGAGGTCCTACGAGCAGTACTTC. The genes are TRBV4-3 and TRBJ2-7; D might be TRBD2 (6 bases). The germline V gene encodes CDR1 LGHNA and CDR2 YSLEER. The CDR3 contains 15 residues. V dropped 0 bases and J dropped 1 base, with 10 bases sitting between them.

Ten or more counts support this clonotype. The chain is built from TRBV3-1 and TRBJ1-5; no definite D call. V was trimmed by 0 bases and J by 6 bases, leaving 3 bases between them. The V gene's germline CDR1 is LGHDT and CDR2 YNNKEL (reference sequence). The CDR3 length is 12 residues. The CDR3 bases are TGTGCCAGCAGCCAAGATCGTCAGCCCCAGCATTTT. Its protein is CASSQDRQPQHF. Drawing the rest from reference TRBV3-1 and TRBJ1-5, the complete variable domain is DTAVSQTPKYLVTQMGNDKSIKCEQNLGHDTMYWYKQDSKKFLKIMFSYNNKELIINETVPNRFSPKSPDKAHLNLHINSLELGDSAVYFCASSQDRQPQHFGDGTRLSIL.

This rearrangement joins TRBV4-1 to TRBJ2-7; 12 nucleotides agree with TRBD2. The CDR3 extends over 15 amino acids. In germline, CDR1 is MGHRA, CDR2 YSYEKL. V lost 4 bases and J lost 7; bases outside the gene matches: 8. The CDR3 bases are TGCGCCAGCAGCCTACGGACTAGCGGGGCGGATGAGCAGTACTTC. As protein: CASSLRTSGADEQYF.

The gene calls are TRBV2 and TRBJ2-7; D might be TRBD1 (6 bases). Trimming took off 7 bases at V and 1 base at J, with 11 bases between the two ends. Germline V gene data show CDR1 as SNHLY and CDR2 as FYNNEI. This CDR3 contains 13 residues. The DNA of the CDR3 is TGTGCCAGCACCCGGGACACTTCCTACGAGCAGTACTTC. Residues: CASTRDTSYEQYF.

This chain connects TRBV25-1 to TRBJ1-2; the D gene is possibly TRBD1 (6 bases). Germline CDR1 reads MGHDK; CDR2 reads SYGVNS. This CDR3 has 15 residues. Trimming took 2 bases from V and 2 from J, leaving 12 bases between them. The CDR3 nucleotides read TGTGCCAGCAGTGAAGATCGGGGGGCGAACTATGGCTACACCTTC. Translated, it gives CASSEDRGANYGYTF.

Points on this clonotype: It is unclear where the CDR3 begins or ends on the DNA, so no DNA is shown, and the CDR3 is as TCRdb lists it. J is TRBJ2-6 and V is TRBV7-6; TRBD1 is the table's D call and was not checked against the DNA. The germline V gene encodes CDR1 SGHVS and CDR2 FNYEAQ. The CDR3 adds up to 20 amino acids, both ends counted. The CDR3 protein is CASSLGETQYFGPGTRLLTF.

This clonotype was observed a few times. The chain is built from TRBV18 and TRBJ1-2; D not resolved. Germline V gene lookup returns CDR1 KGHSH and CDR2 LQKENI. V was cut by 6 bases and J by 0 bases, with 8 bases left in between. CDR3 length equals 13 residues. CDR3 nucleotide sequence: TGTGCCAGCTCCGAACAGTCTAACTATGGCTACACCTTC. It translates to CASSEQSNYGYTF.

V gene TRBV29-1 combines with J gene TRBJ1-6; D gene ambiguous. The CDR3 consists of 14 residues. The germline V gene encodes CDR1 SQVTM and CDR2 ANQGSEA. The V end was cut by 4 bases, the J end by 2 bases, with 9 bases between. The CDR3, as DNA: TGCAGCGTTGTACGTAGGGCCTATAATTCACCCCTCCACTTT. Protein sequence: CSVVRRAYNSPLHF.

The rearrangement links TRBV14 to TRBJ2-7; D gene ambiguous. The CDR3 loop spans 12 amino acids. CDR1 and CDR2 (germline): SGHDN, FVKESK. Trimming took off 4 bases at V and 2 bases at J, with 6 bases between the two ends. CDR3 in amino acids: CASSRHAYEQYF. Here the CDR3 DNA reads TGTGCCAGCAGCCGACATGCCTACGAGCAGTACTTC.

V and J are TRBV7-3 and TRBJ1-2; TRBD1 might be the D (5 bases). V lost 5 bases, J lost 4 bases, and 26 bases lay in between. The V gene's germline CDR1 is SGHTA and CDR2 FQGTGA. The CDR3 covers 18 residues. CDR3 sequence (DNA): TGTGCCAGCAGCGCAAAAGTTACCGGGACCCCCTATGTCTATGGCTACACCTTC. It specifies CASSAKVTGTPYVYGYTF. The whole variable domain, filled in from reference TRBV7-3 and TRBJ1-2, reads GAGVSQTPSNKVTEKGKYVELRCDPISGHTALYWYRQSLGQGPEFLIYFQGTGAADDSGLPNDRFFAVRPEGSVSTLKIQRTERGDSAVYLCASSAKVTGTPYVYGYTFGSGTRLTVV.

A few counts support this clonotype. This chain uses TRBV29-1 with TRBJ2-3, with a tentative D call TRBD2 (6 bases). The length of the CDR3 is 12 residues. V shed 2 bases and J shed 4 bases, with 7 bases lying between them. The germline gives CDR1 SQVTM, CDR2 ANQGSEA. This CDR3 reads CSVESGADTQYF. DNA for the CDR3: TGCAGCGTTGAATCGGGGGCAGATACGCAGTATTTT.

A few counts support this clonotype. A single base separates this from a much larger clone, so it may be a read error. The CDR3 does not end in the conserved phenylalanine or tryptophan, so this is likely a read error. The V and J genes are TRBV2 and TRBJ1-2; D gene ambiguous. The CDR3 sequence is 12 residues long. Trimming pared 5 bases from V and 2 bases from J, leaving 6 bases between. Looked up from germline, CDR1 is SNHLY and CDR2 is FYNNEI. The CDR3 sequence: CASSWGNYGYTL. The CDR3 nucleotides are TGTGCCAGCAGTTGGGGAAACTATGGCTACACCCTC.

This clonotype was seen repeatedly, ten times or more. V is TRBV5-1 and J is TRBJ1-1; D ambiguous. There are 13 residues in the CDR3. From germline, CDR1 is SGHRS and CDR2 YFSETQ. Trimming left V 4 bases short and J 2 bases short, with 9 bases between. CDR3 nucleotide sequence: TGCGCCAGCAGCCCAGGCGTAAACACTGAAGCTTTCTTT. The encoded protein is CASSPGVNTEAFF.

The chain links TRBV24-1 to TRBJ1-5; D is undetermined. CDR3 length: 13 residues. Germline-derived CDR1 and CDR2 are KGHDR and SFDVKD. Between the trimmed V and J ends, which lost 4 bases and 0 bases, there was a span of 3 bases. CDR3 residues: CATSDYSNQPQHF. The CDR3 region has the DNA TGTGCCACCAGTGACTATAGCAATCAGCCCCAGCATTTT.

V is TRBV6-5 and J is TRBJ1-3, with TRBD1 identical over 7 bases. The ends lost 5 bases at V and 0 bases at J; junction bases unmatched: 4. CDR3 size: 15 residues. The germline V gene has CDR1 MNHEY and CDR2 SVGAGI. CDR3 amino acids: CASSPGTVSGNTIYF. Here the CDR3 DNA reads TGTGCCAGCAGTCCCGGGACAGTCTCTGGAAACACCATATATTTT.

This clonotype was found a few times. The chain combines TRBV10-1 with TRBJ2-7; a weak D match, TRBD1 (6 bases). This CDR3 is built from 14 residues. Germline V gives CDR1 WNHNN, CDR2 SYGVQD (reference sequence). Deletions cut 8 bases from V and 5 bases from J, with 19 bases between. The CDR3 is CASSQGRGSDEQYF. CDR3 nucleotide sequence: TGCGCCAGCTCCCAGGGCAGGGGATCCGACGAGCAGTACTTC.